This is a list of T cell receptor beta chains from one sample in a study of T cell repertoires in cytomegalovirus infection. Each CDR3 protein gets one entry after TCRdb re-called the reads with MiXCR. The sample lists about 360,000 distinct CDR3 sequences, approximately 18% occurring once. The sample was PBMCs. These receptors originate from a human donor in good health (CMV status not recorded). Some clones in this sample may be carry-over from other donors' samples. Both conserved end residues are part of each CDR3. The order of the fields is D gene, clone size, J gene, V gene, CDR3 DNA, CDR3 protein. The D gene is left open where the match is weak. Size is omitted from some rows. Given values are once, few, many or a class for expanded clones.

D: .
size: .
J: TRBJ1-5
V: TRBV27
DNA: TGTGCCAGCAGAACGACGGGAGGGAGCAATCAGCCCCAGCATTTT
CDR3: CASRTTGGSNQPQHF

D: .
size: many
J: TRBJ2-5
V: TRBV5-1
DNA: TGCGCCAGCAACTCGTGGGGCGCTGGTCAAGAGACCCAGTACTTC
CDR3: CASNSWGAGQETQYF

D: TRBD2
size: .
J: TRBJ2-1
V: TRBV5-4
DNA: TGTGCCAGCAGCTCCCCGGGAGGTGGCGATGAGCAGTTCTTC
CDR3: CASSSPGGGDEQFF

D: TRBD1
size: .
J: TRBJ2-7
V: TRBV25-1
DNA: TGTGCCAGCAGTGAACCATGTTTCGGCAAGACAGGGGACCGAAAACCCTACGAGCAGTACTTC
CDR3: CASSEPCFGKTGDRKPYEQYF

D: .
size: .
J: TRBJ2-3
V: TRBV7-9
DNA: TGTGCCAGCACCCCGCTCACAGATACGCAGTATTTT
CDR3: CASTPLTDTQYF

D: TRBD2
size: few
J: TRBJ2-1
V: TRBV6-2/TRBV6-3
DNA: TGTGCCAGCAGTTACTCGATGGGGCTAGCGGGAGGTAGGGACAATGAGCAGTTCTTC
CDR3: CASSYSMGLAGGRDNEQFF

D: TRBD1
size: many
J: TRBJ1-1
V: TRBV11-2
DNA: TGTGCCAGCAGCGTAGGACAGGGTCGGACTGAAGCTTTCTTT
CDR3: CASSVGQGRTEAFF

D: .
size: few
J: TRBJ2-5
V: TRBV5-4
DNA: TGTGCCAGCAGCTCCCGGGGGACCGAAGAGACCCAGTACTTC
CDR3: CASSSRGTEETQYF

D: .
size: once
J: TRBJ2-2
V: TRBV2
DNA: TGTGCCAGCAGTGATGGTGGGACCGGGGAGCTGTTTTTT
CDR3: CASSDGGTGELFF

D: .
size: .
J: TRBJ2-1
V: TRBV7-9
DNA: TGTGCCAGCAGCTTGCGCGGTGGGGGGACCTACAATGAGCAGTTCTTC
CDR3: CASSLRGGGTYNEQFF

D: .
size: few
J: TRBJ2-3
V: TRBV4-3
DNA: TGCGCCAGCAGCCAAGTCGTGGCAGATACGCAGTATTTT
CDR3: CASSQVVADTQYF

D: .
size: many
J: TRBJ1-1
V: TRBV7-9
DNA: TGTGCCAGCAGCTTAGCATATGACACTGAAGCTTTCTTT
CDR3: CASSLAYDTEAFF

D: .
size: many
J: TRBJ1-3
V: TRBV7-2
DNA: TGTGCCAGCAGCTTACGGGGCGGGAACACCATATATTTT
CDR3: CASSLRGGNTIYF

D: TRBD2
size: few
J: TRBJ2-1
V: TRBV11-2
DNA: TGTGCCAGCACTTTGGCTCTAGCGGGATACAATGAGCAGTTCTTC
CDR3: CASTLALAGYNEQFF

D: .
size: .
J: TRBJ1-6
V: TRBV7-9
DNA: TGTGCCAGCAGCCCGGGTGGGGGGGGCAATTCACCCCTCCACTTT
CDR3: CASSPGGGGNSPLHF

D: .
size: .
J: TRBJ2-6
V: TRBV19
DNA: TGTGCCAGTAGTATAGACAGGGGTTTGCGAGCTGGGGCCAACGTCCTGACTTTC
CDR3: CASSIDRGLRAGANVLTF

D: .
size: few
J: TRBJ2-2
V: TRBV6-1
DNA: TGTGCCAGCAGTTCAGGGTCCAACGCCGGGGAGCTGTTTTTT
CDR3: CASSSGSNAGELFF

D: .
size: once
J: TRBJ2-1
V: TRBV12-3/TRBV12-4
DNA: TGTGCCAGCAACGCACCGGGCAGGGAGAACTACAATGAGCAGTTCTTC
CDR3: CASNAPGRENYNEQFF

D: .
size: .
J: TRBJ1-1
V: TRBV12-3/TRBV12-4
DNA: TGTGCCACCGGAGGGGACATCATGAACACTGAAGCTTTCTTT
CDR3: CATGGDIMNTEAFF

D: .
size: .
J: TRBJ2-1
V: TRBV12-3/TRBV12-4
DNA: TGTGCCAGCAGTTCGCTCTGGGGTGTCAATGAGCAGTTCTTC
CDR3: CASSSLWGVNEQFF

D: .
size: many
J: TRBJ2-5
V: TRBV7-2
DNA: TGTGCCAGCAGCTTTGGGGTGGGGGAGACCCAGTACTTC
CDR3: CASSFGVGETQYF

D: .
size: .
J: TRBJ2-1
V: TRBV12-3/TRBV12-4
DNA: TGTGCCAGCAGCCCGGGGGCTTGGGATGAGCAGTTCTTC
CDR3: CASSPGAWDEQFF

D: TRBD1
size: few
J: TRBJ2-1
V: TRBV2
DNA: TGTGCCAGCAGTGGAACACTTGACAGGGGGCAGGGCTACAATGAGCAGTTCTTC
CDR3: CASSGTLDRGQGYNEQFF

D: TRBD1
size: few
J: TRBJ2-7
V: TRBV11-3
DNA: TGTGCCAGCAGCCACGGACAGGGGAGCTCCTACGAGCAGTACTTC
CDR3: CASSHGQGSSYEQYF

D: .
size: .
J: TRBJ2-7
V: TRBV20-1
DNA: TGCAGTGCTAGAAGGCGTGTTTCGATCTACGAGCAGTACTTC
CDR3: CSARRRVSIYEQYF

D: .
size: many
J: TRBJ2-1
V: TRBV28
DNA: TGTGCCAGCAGTAGTGGGGGTTTGAATGAGCAGTTCTTC
CDR3: CASSSGGLNEQFF

D: TRBD1
size: many
J: TRBJ1-2
V: TRBV7-9
DNA: TGTGCCAGCAGCTTGGGACAGGGCGAGAATGGCTACACCTTC
CDR3: CASSLGQGENGYTF

D: .
size: many
J: TRBJ1-2
V: TRBV6-1
DNA: TGTGCCAGCAGTCCTGACTCATGGGGCTATGGCTACACCTTC
CDR3: CASSPDSWGYGYTF

D: .
size: few
J: TRBJ2-1
V: TRBV5-6
DNA: TGTGCCAGCAGCTTGGAGGGTCCATACAATGAGCAGTTCTTC
CDR3: CASSLEGPYNEQFF

D: .
size: many
J: TRBJ1-6
V: TRBV12-3/TRBV12-4
DNA: TGTGCCAGCACCCAGACAGACGGACTTTCACCCCTCCACTTT
CDR3: CASTQTDGLSPLHF

D: .
size: few
J: TRBJ2-7
V: TRBV2
DNA: TGTGCCAGCAGTGAAGCCTCTTACTCCTACGAGCAGTACTTC
CDR3: CASSEASYSYEQYF

D: .
size: .
J: TRBJ2-1
V: TRBV5-1
DNA: TGCGCCAGCAAGCCCAGTGGCTTCTATTCTGATGAGCAGTTCTTC
CDR3: CASKPSGFYSDEQFF

D: .
size: few
J: TRBJ1-2
V: TRBV28
DNA: TGTGCCAGCAGTTGGGGCAGGGTGGGTGGCTACACCTTC
CDR3: CASSWGRVGGYTF

D: .
size: .
J: TRBJ2-1
V: TRBV5-5
DNA: TGTGCCAGCAGCTTGACCCCGGAGGGGGGTTCCCCCTACAATGAGCAGTTCTTC
CDR3: CASSLTPEGGSPYNEQFF

D: .
size: .
J: TRBJ2-3
V: TRBV12-3/TRBV12-4
DNA: TGTGCCAGCAAAGGGGGGGATACGCAGTATTTT
CDR3: CASKGGDTQYF

D: .
size: many
J: TRBJ1-6
V: TRBV7-2
DNA: TGTGCCAGCAGCTTGCGGAATTCACCCCTCCACTTT
CDR3: CASSLRNSPLHF

D: .
size: .
J: TRBJ1-1
V: TRBV11-1
DNA: TGTGCCACTTCAAGACAAAGTGAAGCTTTCTTT
CDR3: CATSRQSEAFF

D: .
size: .
J: TRBJ1-5
V: TRBV20-1
DNA: TGCAGTGCTAGGAGGGAGTGGAATCAGCCCCAGCATTTT
CDR3: CSARREWNQPQHF

D: .
size: many
J: TRBJ2-1
V: TRBV7-2
DNA: TGTGCCAGCAGCCGTAGCGGTTACAGCTCCTACAATGAGCAGTTCTTC
CDR3: CASSRSGYSSYNEQFF

D: .
size: few
J: TRBJ2-7
V: TRBV20-1
DNA: TGCAGTGCTAGAGGTCAGGTAGCCTACGAGCAGTACTTC
CDR3: CSARGQVAYEQYF

D: TRBD2
size: .
J: TRBJ2-3
V: TRBV30
DNA: TGTGCCTGGAGTGAGGTTAGCGGGAGGCGAGATACGCAGTATTTT
CDR3: CAWSEVSGRRDTQYF

D: TRBD1
size: few
J: TRBJ1-1
V: TRBV14
DNA: TGTGCCAGCAGCCACGACAGGGGCCGAGCTTTCTTT
CDR3: CASSHDRGRAFF

D: .
size: .
J: TRBJ2-7
V: TRBV12-3/TRBV12-4
DNA: TGTGCCAGCAGTTTTACCATGGATGGCGAGCAGTACTTC
CDR3: CASSFTMDGEQYF

D: .
size: few
J: TRBJ2-3
V: TRBV27
DNA: TGTGCCAGCAGTTCCGACAGGAGGTGGGCTAGCACAGATACGCAGTATTTT
CDR3: CASSSDRRWASTDTQYF

D: TRBD2
size: few
J: TRBJ2-5
V: TRBV24-1
DNA: TGTGCCACCAGTGATTTGGGTTGGGCGGGAGGATCAGAGACCCAGTACTTC
CDR3: CATSDLGWAGGSETQYF

D: .
size: many
J: TRBJ2-1
V: TRBV7-2
DNA: TGTGCCAGCAGCGCCATTACCGGGGCCGGTAATGAGCAGTTCTTC
CDR3: CASSAITGAGNEQFF

D: .
size: few
J: TRBJ1-2
V: TRBV7-9
DNA: TGTGCCAGCAGCCAGCGGACAGCGTCGGGCTACACCTTC
CDR3: CASSQRTASGYTF

D: .
size: many
J: TRBJ2-5
V: TRBV12-3/TRBV12-4
DNA: TGTGCCAGCAGTTTAGCGTTGGGGATTCAAGAGACCCAGTACTTC
CDR3: CASSLALGIQETQYF

D: TRBD2
size: few
J: TRBJ2-1
V: TRBV20-1
DNA: TGCAGTGCTAGACAACTAGCGGGAGGTACGAATGAGCAGTTCTTC
CDR3: CSARQLAGGTNEQFF

D: TRBD1
size: few
J: TRBJ1-5
V: TRBV10-3
DNA: TGTGCCATCGGTGGACAGGGCCAGCCCCAGCATTTT
CDR3: CAIGGQGQPQHF

D: .
size: many
J: TRBJ2-5
V: TRBV7-6
DNA: TGTGCCAGCAGCTTAGGTTATAGCGCGCAAGAGACCCAGTACTTC
CDR3: CASSLGYSAQETQYF

D: TRBD2
size: .
J: TRBJ2-1
V: TRBV11-3
DNA: TGTGCCAGCAGCCCGACTAGCGGGGGGGACAATGAGCAGTTCTTC
CDR3: CASSPTSGGDNEQFF

D: .
size: .
J: TRBJ1-6
V: TRBV4-2
DNA: TGTGCCAGCAGCCAAGTGTTGGATTCACCCCTCCACTTT
CDR3: CASSQVLDSPLHF

D: .
size: few
J: TRBJ2-1
V: TRBV12-5
DNA: TGTGCTAGTGGTTTCTTCCATGAGCAGTTCTTC
CDR3: CASGFFHEQFF

D: .
size: .
J: TRBJ2-5
V: TRBV29-1
DNA: TGCAGCGGGGGGCCCCGGTTGGCGTCGGAGACCCAGTACTTC
CDR3: CSGGPRLASETQYF

D: .
size: many
J: TRBJ2-3
V: TRBV7-2
DNA: TGTGCCAGCAGCTTATTGGTCCCCCTTCTCAACAGGGATACGCAGTATTTT
CDR3: CASSLLVPLLNRDTQYF

D: .
size: .
J: TRBJ1-1
V: TRBV2
DNA: TGTGCCAGCAGTGAGGGAGGGGACACTGAAGCTTTCTTT
CDR3: CASSEGGDTEAFF

D: TRBD1
size: few
J: TRBJ2-7
V: TRBV7-2
DNA: TGTGCCAGCAGCTGGACAGGCTACGAGCAGTACTTC
CDR3: CASSWTGYEQYF

D: .
size: many
J: TRBJ2-3
V: TRBV7-2
DNA: TGTGCCAGCAGCTTAGGGGACCGCGTCAGTGCGCAGTATTTT
CDR3: CASSLGDRVSAQYF